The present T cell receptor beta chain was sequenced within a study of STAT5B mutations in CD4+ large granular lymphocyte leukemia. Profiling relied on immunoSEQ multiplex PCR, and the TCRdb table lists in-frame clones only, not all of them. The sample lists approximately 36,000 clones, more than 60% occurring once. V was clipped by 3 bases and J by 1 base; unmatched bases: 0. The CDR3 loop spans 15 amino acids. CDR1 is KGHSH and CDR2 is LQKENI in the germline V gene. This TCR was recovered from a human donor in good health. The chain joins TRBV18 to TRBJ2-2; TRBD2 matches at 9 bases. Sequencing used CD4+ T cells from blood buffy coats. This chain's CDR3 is CASSPTSGNTGELFF. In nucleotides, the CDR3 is TGTGCCAGCTCACCGACTAGCGGGAACACCGGGGAGCTGTTTTTT. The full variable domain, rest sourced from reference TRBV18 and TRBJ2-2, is NAGVMQNPRHLVRRRGQEARLRCSPMKGHSHVYWYRQLPEEGLKFMVYLQKENIIDESGMPKERFSAEFPKEGPSILRIQQVVRGDSAAYFCASSPTSGNTGELFFGEGSRLTVL.